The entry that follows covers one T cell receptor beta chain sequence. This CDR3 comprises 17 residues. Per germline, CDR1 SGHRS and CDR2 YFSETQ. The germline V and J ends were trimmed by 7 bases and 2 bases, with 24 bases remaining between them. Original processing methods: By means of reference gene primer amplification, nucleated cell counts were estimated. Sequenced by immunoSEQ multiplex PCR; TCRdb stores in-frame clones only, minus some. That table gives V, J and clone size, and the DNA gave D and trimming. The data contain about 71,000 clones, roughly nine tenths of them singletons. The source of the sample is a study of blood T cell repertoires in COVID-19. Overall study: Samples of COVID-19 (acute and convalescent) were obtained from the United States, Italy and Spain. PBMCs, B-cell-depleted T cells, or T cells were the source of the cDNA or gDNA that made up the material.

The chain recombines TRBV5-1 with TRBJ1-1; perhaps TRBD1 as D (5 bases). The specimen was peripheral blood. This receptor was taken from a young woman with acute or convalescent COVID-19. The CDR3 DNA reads TGCGCCAGCGCCTTGAGGCCAGGGCAGAGTCGAAACACTGAAGCTTTCTTT. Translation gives CASALRPGQSRNTEAFF.